These 18 T cell receptor beta chains were all obtained from the same sample, sequenced in a study of blood T cells in healthy people across ages. Then a second PCR, running roughly 7 to 11 cycles, was carried out with a sample-barcoded 5' primer and a J-beta primer mix. TCRdb reanalysed the 5' RACE reads using MiXCR and keeps one entry per CDR3 protein. The table has over 1,200,000 distinct CDR3 sequences, 55% to 75% seen once. Sequences were obtained from blood. The receptors derive from a man younger than 35 in good health.

V gene TRBV20-1 combines with J gene TRBJ2-3; 8 bases line up with TRBD2. CDR1 and CDR2 from the germline V gene are DFQATT and SNEGSKA (reference sequence). The V and J ends lost 4 bases and 1 base, in that order; junction bases with no gene match: 10. The CDR3 has 16 amino acids. The CDR3 DNA follows: TGCAGTGCTATCCCGGGGGGGGGACACCGCACAGATACGCAGTATTTT. As protein: CSAIPGGGHRTDTQYF.

The V and J genes are TRBV4-3 and TRBJ1-6; D is ambiguous. Trimming left V 1 base short and J 7 bases short, with 14 bases between. Per the germline V gene, CDR1 is LGHNA and CDR2 is YSLEER. This CDR3 contains 16 residues. CDR3 loop: CASSQVADRVNSPLHF. The DNA for the CDR3 is TGCGCCAGCAGCCAAGTTGCAGATAGAGTCAATTCACCCCTCCACTTT.

J is TRBJ1-5 and V is TRBV15, with D possibly TRBD1 on 6 matching bases. This CDR3 contains 15 residues. The V gene's germline CDR1 is LNHNV and CDR2 YYDKDF (reference sequence). The ends were cut back, 7 bases at V and 0 bases at J, with 13 bases in the middle. The CDR3 DNA is TGTGCCACCACCCACAGGGCCTATAGCAATCAGCCCCAGCATTTT. Amino acids: CATTHRAYSNQPQHF.

CDR3 in amino acids: CASRPTGTGDPTGGNTIYF. The CDR3 coding sequence is TGTGCCAGCAGGCCAACCGGGACAGGGGATCCCACTGGTGGAAACACCATATATTTT. The genes are TRBV27 and TRBJ1-3; 10 bases align to TRBD1. The CDR3 has 19 amino acids. Germline assignment: CDR1 MNHEY and CDR2 SMNVEV (reference sequence). J gave up 3 bases and V 6 bases, and 17 bases lay outside the gene matches.

The rearrangement uses TRBV30 and TRBJ1-2; D unclear. The V gene's germline CDR1 is GTSNPN and CDR2 SVGIG (reference sequence). There are 15 residues in the CDR3. The V and J ends lost 0 bases and 3 bases respectively, with 14 bases between them. CDR3 sequence (DNA): TGTGCCTGGAGTGTGTACCCACGGGTCGACTATGGCTACACCTTC. Translating gives CAWSVYPRVDYGYTF.

The chain carries TRBV4-1 and TRBJ2-5; 10 nucleotides match TRBD2. CDR3 length: 15 residues. Germline trimming cut 1 base from V and 11 bases from J; bases unmatched to any gene: 10. In germline, CDR1 is MGHRA, CDR2 YSYEKL. The CDR3: CASSQVRAGGLEQYF. DNA of the CDR3: TGCGCCAGCAGCCAAGTTCGAGCGGGAGGGTTGGAGCAGTACTTC.

The V gene is TRBV27, the J gene TRBJ2-1; D is perhaps TRBD2 (6 bases). In germline, CDR1 is MNHEY, CDR2 SMNVEV (reference sequence). CDR3 length: 16 amino acids. Trimming shortened V by 3 bases and J by 3 bases, and 15 bases separated the two germline ends. The CDR3 coding sequence is TGTGCCAGCAGTTTGCTAGCGCAACCACTCTACAATGAGCAGTTCTTC. Translated: CASSLLAQPLYNEQFF.

The V and J genes are TRBV5-5 and TRBJ1-4; the D gene is possibly TRBD1 (5 bases). Trimming left V 0 bases short and J 5 bases short, with 20 bases between. The CDR3 is 18 residues long. CDR1 is SGHKS, CDR2 YYEKEE, per germline (reference sequence). The CDR3 here is CASSLEGGEGFRNEKLFF. For the CDR3, the DNA is TGTGCCAGCAGCTTGGAAGGTGGGGAGGGGTTCCGAAATGAAAAACTGTTTTTT. Using reference TRBV5-5 and TRBJ1-4 for the parts outside the CDR3, the full variable domain is DAGVTQSPTHLIKTRGQQVTLRCSPISGHKSVSWYQQVLGQGPQFIFQYYEKEERGRGNFPDRFSARQFPNYSSELNVNALLLGDSALYLCASSLEGGEGFRNEKLFFGSGTQLSVL.

This chain uses TRBV9 with TRBJ1-2; TRBD1 is a possible D gene (6 bases). Trimming took 6 bases from V and 2 from J, leaving 11 bases between them. CDR3 length: 13 residues. CDR1 and CDR2 from the germline V gene are SGDLS and YYNGEE. CDR3 DNA sequence: TGTGCCAGCACCAAGGGGGACAACTATGGCTACACCTTC. Protein: CASTKGDNYGYTF.

This clonotype was recorded a few times. The rearrangement joins TRBV12-5 to TRBJ2-1; no clear D. V lost 5 bases and J 8 bases, leaving 10 bases between the germline ends. Germline V gene lookup returns CDR1 LGHNT and CDR2 FRNRAP. The CDR3 runs 12 residues. CDR3 in amino acids: CASGPGIDEQFF. The CDR3 region has the DNA TGTGCTAGTGGTCCCGGTATCGATGAGCAGTTCTTC.

This clonotype was counted only a few times. The chain uses TRBV5-1 and TRBJ2-7; D gene ambiguous. The V gene's germline CDR1 is SGHRS and CDR2 YFSETQ. Trimming pared 0 bases from V and 4 bases from J, leaving 11 bases between. CDR3 length: 14 residues. CDR3 in DNA: TGCGCCAGCAGCTTGGTTCCGGAAGGATACGAGCAGTACTTC. It translates to CASSLVPEGYEQYF.

This clonotype was seen at least ten times. The V and J genes are TRBV27 and TRBJ1-2; D gene unclear. This CDR3 has 15 residues. In germline, CDR1 is MNHEY, CDR2 SMNVEV (reference sequence). V was cut by 2 bases and J by 2 bases, with 12 bases left in between. The CDR3 bases are TGTGCCAGCAGTTTAAGGTTAGGCACAAACTATGGCTACACCTTC. Its translation is CASSLRLGTNYGYTF.

With regard to this clonotype: A read error may explain this, as a much larger clone is one base away. The chain joins TRBV12-3 or TRBV12-4 to TRBJ2-7; 8 bases line up with TRBD1. The V and J ends lost 6 bases and 5 bases, in that order; junction bases with no gene match: 6. The CDR3 covers 13 residues. The DNA of the CDR3 is TGTGCCAGCAGCTCGGGACAGGTCGACGAGCAGTACTTC. Translation: CASSSGQVDEQYF.

The chain employs TRBV14 and TRBJ2-7, with 7 nucleotides matching TRBD1. The DNA end lines up better with TRBJ2-5; the J call may be wrong. The germline V gene has CDR1 SGHDN and CDR2 FVKESK. The CDR3 covers 16 residues. CDR3 DNA sequence: TGTGCCAGCAGCTCCCGCCCCGCAGGGGGTGGGGAGACCCAGTACTTC. It yields the protein CASSSRPAGGGETQYF.

This clonotype has just one count. The chain links TRBV9 to TRBJ2-7; D is unresolved. CDR1 and CDR2 from the germline V gene are SGDLS and YYNGEE. The CDR3 runs to 14 residues. V was clipped by 3 bases and J by 2 bases, with 12 bases between them. The CDR3 DNA follows: TGTGCCAGCAGCGGGACCTACTTCCCCTACGAGCAGTACTTC. This sequence encodes CASSGTYFPYEQYF. The entire variable domain, with the rest obtained from reference TRBV9 and TRBJ2-7, is as follows: DSGVTQTPKHLITATGQRVTLRCSPRSGDLSVYWYQQSLDQGLQFLIQYYNGEERAKGNILERFSAQQFPDLHSELNLSSLELGDSALYFCASSGTYFPYEQYFGPGTRLTVT.

The chain joins TRBV7-2 to TRBJ2-7; 12 bases are shared with TRBD2. Germline CDR1 reads SGHTA; CDR2 reads FQGNSA. This CDR3 is 17 amino acids long. The V segment lost 1 base and the J segment 2 bases; nucleotides outside the gene matches: 6. In DNA, the CDR3 is TGTGCCAGCAGCTTAGTAGGGTCTAGCGGGGGGGCCTACGAGCAGTACTTC. Translation gives CASSLVGSSGGAYEQYF. Supplemented by reference TRBV7-2 and TRBJ2-7, the full variable domain reads GAGVSQSPSNKVTEKGKDVELRCDPISGHTALYWYRQSLGQGLEFLIYFQGNSAPDKSGLPSDRFSAERTGGSVSTLTIQRTQQEDSAVYLCASSLVGSSGGAYEQYFGPGTRLTVT.

In DNA form, the CDR3 reads TGCAGTGCTAGAGACAAATCCCAGGGGGCGCGTGACGCTTTCTTT. It is translated as CSARDKSQGARDAFF. This rearrangement joins TRBV20-1 to TRBJ1-1; TRBD1 aligns across 8 bases. The CDR3 runs to 15 residues. Looked up from germline, CDR1 is DFQATT and CDR2 is SNEGSKA (reference sequence). The junction had 14 bases not matched to a gene; V was cut back by 0 bases and J by 11 bases.

The rearrangement links TRBV6-2 or TRBV6-3 to TRBJ2-3; unclear D gene. V lost 7 bases to trimming and J lost 2 bases, with 10 bases between them. Germline V gene lookup returns CDR1 MNHEY and CDR2 SVGEGT. CDR3 length: 13 amino acids. DNA of the CDR3: TGTGCCAGCAACGACCAGGTCACAGATACGCAGTATTTT. Translating it yields CASNDQVTDTQYF.